The 2 T cell receptor beta chains given below trace back to one sample, sequenced in a study of cytomegalovirus exposure and HLA in healthy donors. The PCR had 60 Vbeta and 13 Jbeta primers. The assay was immunoSEQ multiplex PCR, and TCRdb's table has in-frame clones only and misses some. Of 150,000 to 200,000 clones listed, about 65% were seen once; the top ten hold about 1.6%. The specimen was PBMCs. These receptors all stem from a girl aged 5 to 17 in good health and CMV-seronegative.

J is TRBJ2-7 and V is TRBV6-6; the D gene is possibly TRBD1 (5 bases). Germline loops: CDR1 MNHNY, CDR2 SVGAGI (reference sequence). This CDR3 has 15 amino acids. The germline V and J ends were trimmed by 0 bases and 8 bases, with 17 bases remaining between them. In nucleotides, the CDR3 is TGTGCCAGCAGTTACTCCGTAAGAATTCAGGGTCAGCAGTACTTC. Its translation is CASSYSVRIQGQQYF.

In its sample, this clone was seen a few times. The chain uses TRBV7-9 and TRBJ1-4; 8 nucleotides agree with TRBD1. This CDR3 spans 15 amino acids. CDR1 is SEHNR and CDR2 is FQNEAQ in the germline V gene (reference sequence). J lost 6 bases, V lost 5 bases, and 8 bases had no gene match. This CDR3 is CASSQPGTGDEKLFF. DNA for the CDR3: TGTGCCAGCAGCCAACCCGGGACAGGCGATGAAAAACTGTTTTTT.